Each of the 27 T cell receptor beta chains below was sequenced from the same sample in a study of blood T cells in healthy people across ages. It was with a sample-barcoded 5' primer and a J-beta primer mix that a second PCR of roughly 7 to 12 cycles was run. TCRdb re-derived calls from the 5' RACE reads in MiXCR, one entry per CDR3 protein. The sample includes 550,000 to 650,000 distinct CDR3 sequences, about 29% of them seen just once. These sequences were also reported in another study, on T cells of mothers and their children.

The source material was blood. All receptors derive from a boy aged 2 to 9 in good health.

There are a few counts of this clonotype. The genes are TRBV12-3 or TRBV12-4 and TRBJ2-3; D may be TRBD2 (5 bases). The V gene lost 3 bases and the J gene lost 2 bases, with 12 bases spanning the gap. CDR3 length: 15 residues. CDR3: CASSLTGKSTDTQYF. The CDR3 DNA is TGTGCCAGCAGTTTGACGGGAAAATCCACAGATACGCAGTATTTT.

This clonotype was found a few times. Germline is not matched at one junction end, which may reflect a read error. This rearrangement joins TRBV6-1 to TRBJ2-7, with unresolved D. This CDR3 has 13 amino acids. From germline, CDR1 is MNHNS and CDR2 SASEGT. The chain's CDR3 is CASTYGPSHEQYF. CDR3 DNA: TGTGCCAGTACCTACGGGCCCTCCCACGAGCAGTACTTC.

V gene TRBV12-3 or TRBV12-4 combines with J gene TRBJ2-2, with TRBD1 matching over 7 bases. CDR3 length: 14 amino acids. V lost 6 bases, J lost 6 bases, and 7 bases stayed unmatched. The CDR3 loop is CASRDRVWAGELFF. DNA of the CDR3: TGTGCCAGCAGAGACAGGGTGTGGGCCGGGGAGCTGTTTTTT.

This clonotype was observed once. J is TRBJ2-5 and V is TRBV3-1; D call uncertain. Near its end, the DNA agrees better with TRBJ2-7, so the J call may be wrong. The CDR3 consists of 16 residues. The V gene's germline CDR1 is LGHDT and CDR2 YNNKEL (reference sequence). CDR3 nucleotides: TGTGCCAGCAGCCAAGATATGGCAGGACCCACCTACGAGCAGTACTTC. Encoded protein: CASSQDMAGPTYEQYF.

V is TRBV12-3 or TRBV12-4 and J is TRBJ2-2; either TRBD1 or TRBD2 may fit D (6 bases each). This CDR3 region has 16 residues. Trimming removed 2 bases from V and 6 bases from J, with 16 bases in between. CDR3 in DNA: TGTGCCAGCAGTTTAACAATCGGGGGCAGGGCCGGGGAGCTGTTTTTT. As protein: CASSLTIGGRAGELFF.

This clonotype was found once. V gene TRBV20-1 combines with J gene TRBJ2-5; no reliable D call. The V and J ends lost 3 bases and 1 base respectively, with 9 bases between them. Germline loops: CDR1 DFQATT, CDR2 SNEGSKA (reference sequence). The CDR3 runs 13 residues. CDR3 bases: TGCAGTGCTAGTGTTGATGGCCAAGAGACCCAGTACTTC. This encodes CSASVDGQETQYF.

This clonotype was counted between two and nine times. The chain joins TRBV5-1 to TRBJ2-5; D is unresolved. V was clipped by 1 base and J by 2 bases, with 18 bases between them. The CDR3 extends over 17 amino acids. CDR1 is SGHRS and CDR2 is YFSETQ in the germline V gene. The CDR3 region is CASSLLVLWADQETQYF. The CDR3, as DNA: TGCGCCAGCAGCTTGTTAGTTTTGTGGGCGGATCAAGAGACCCAGTACTTC.

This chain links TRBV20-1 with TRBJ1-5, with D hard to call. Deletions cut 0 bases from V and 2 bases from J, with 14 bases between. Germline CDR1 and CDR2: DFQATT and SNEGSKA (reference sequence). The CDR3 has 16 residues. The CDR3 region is CSARDPLAAGNQPQHF. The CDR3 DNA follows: TGCAGTGCTAGAGATCCGTTGGCAGCCGGCAATCAGCCCCAGCATTTT.

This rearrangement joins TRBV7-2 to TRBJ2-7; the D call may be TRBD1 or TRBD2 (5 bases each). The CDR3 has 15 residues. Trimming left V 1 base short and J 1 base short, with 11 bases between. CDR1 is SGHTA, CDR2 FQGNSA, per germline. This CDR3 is CASSLGRDRSYEQYF. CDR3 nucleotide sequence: TGTGCCAGCAGCTTAGGCCGGGACCGATCCTACGAGCAGTACTTC.

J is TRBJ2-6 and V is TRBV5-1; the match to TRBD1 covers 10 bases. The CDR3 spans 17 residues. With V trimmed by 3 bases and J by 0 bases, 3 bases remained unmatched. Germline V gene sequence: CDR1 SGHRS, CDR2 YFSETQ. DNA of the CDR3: TGCGCCAGCAGCTCGGGACAGGGGTTCTCTGGGGCCAACGTCCTGACTTTC. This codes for CASSSGQGFSGANVLTF.

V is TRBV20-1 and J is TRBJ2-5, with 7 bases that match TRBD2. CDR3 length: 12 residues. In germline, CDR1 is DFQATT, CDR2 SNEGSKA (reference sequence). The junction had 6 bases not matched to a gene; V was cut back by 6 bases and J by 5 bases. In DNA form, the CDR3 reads TGCAGTGCCCGGTGGGGAGGGGAGACCCAGTACTTC. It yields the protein CSARWGGETQYF.

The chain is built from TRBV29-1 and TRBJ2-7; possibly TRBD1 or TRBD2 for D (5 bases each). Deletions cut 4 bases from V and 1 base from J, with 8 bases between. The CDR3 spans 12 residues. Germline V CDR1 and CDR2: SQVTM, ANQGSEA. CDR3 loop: CSVVGESYEQYF. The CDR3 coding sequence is TGCAGCGTTGTGGGGGAATCCTACGAGCAGTACTTC.

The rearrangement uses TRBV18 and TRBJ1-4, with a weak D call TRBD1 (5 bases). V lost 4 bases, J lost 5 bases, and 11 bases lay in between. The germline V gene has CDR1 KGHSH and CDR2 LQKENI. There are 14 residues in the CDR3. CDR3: CASSLSDTNEKLFF. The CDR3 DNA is TGTGCCAGCTCACTCTCGGACACCAATGAAAAACTGTTTTTT.

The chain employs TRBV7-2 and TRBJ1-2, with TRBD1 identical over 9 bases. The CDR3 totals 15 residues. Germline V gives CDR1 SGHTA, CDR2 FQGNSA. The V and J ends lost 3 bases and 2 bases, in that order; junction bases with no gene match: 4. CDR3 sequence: CASSFGTGINYGYTF. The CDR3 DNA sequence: TGTGCCAGCAGCTTCGGGACAGGGATAAACTATGGCTACACCTTC.

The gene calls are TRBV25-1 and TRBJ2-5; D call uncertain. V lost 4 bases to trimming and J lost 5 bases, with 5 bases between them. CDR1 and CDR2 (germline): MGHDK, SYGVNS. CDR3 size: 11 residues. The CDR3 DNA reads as TGTGCCAGCAGTGGCTGGGAGACCCAGTACTTC. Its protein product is CASSGWETQYF.

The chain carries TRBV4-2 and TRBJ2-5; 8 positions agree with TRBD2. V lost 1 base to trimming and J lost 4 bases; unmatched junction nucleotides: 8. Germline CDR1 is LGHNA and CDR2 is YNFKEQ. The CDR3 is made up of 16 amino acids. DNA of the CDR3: TGTGCCAGCAGCCAAGGGGCGGGGGGATACTCAGAGACCCAGTACTTC. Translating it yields CASSQGAGGYSETQYF.

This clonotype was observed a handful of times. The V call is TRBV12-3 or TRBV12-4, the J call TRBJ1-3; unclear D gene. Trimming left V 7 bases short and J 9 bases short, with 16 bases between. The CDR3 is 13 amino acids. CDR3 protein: CASTSPDAFTIYF. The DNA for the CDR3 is TGTGCCAGCACCTCCCCGGACGCCTTCACCATATATTTT.

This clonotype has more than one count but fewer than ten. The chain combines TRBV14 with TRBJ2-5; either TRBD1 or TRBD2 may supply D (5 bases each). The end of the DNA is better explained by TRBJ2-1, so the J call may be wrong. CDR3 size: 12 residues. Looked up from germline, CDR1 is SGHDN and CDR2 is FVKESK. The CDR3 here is CASSRGRDAQFF. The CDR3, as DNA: TGTGCCAGCAGCCGGGGCCGGGACGCGCAGTTCTTC.

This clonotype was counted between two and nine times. Here the CDR3 DNA reads TGCAGTGCCCGACCACAGGGGGCTCCCTTTCCAGTGACCCAGTACTTC. It codes for CSARPQGAPFPVTQYF. V and J are TRBV20-1 and TRBJ2-1; 9 nucleotides line up with TRBD1. TRBJ2-5 explains the end of the DNA better; the J call may be wrong. Germline values: CDR1 DFQATT, CDR2 SNEGSKA (reference sequence). This CDR3 spans 16 amino acids.

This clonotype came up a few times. The CDR3 here is CSARDPGNEGLFF. Here the CDR3 DNA reads TGCAGTGCTAGAGATCCTGGGAATGAGGGACTGTTTTTT. This sequence joins TRBV20-1 and TRBJ1-4; unclear D gene. V lost 0 bases and J 13 bases, leaving 15 bases between the germline ends. The V gene's germline CDR1 is DFQATT and CDR2 SNEGSKA (reference sequence). The CDR3 covers 13 residues.

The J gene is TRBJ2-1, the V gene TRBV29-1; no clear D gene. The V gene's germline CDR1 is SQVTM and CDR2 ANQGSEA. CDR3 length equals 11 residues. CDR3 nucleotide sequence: TGCGGGATCCTAGATCCCAATGAGCAGTTCTTC. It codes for CGILDPNEQFF.

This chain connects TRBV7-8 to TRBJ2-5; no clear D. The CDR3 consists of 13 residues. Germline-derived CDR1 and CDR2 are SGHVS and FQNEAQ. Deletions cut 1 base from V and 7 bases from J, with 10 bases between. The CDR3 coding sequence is TGTGCCAGCAGCTTAGAGACTGTCAGGACCCAGTACTTC. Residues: CASSLETVRTQYF. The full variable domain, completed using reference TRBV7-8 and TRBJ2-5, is GAGVSQSPRYKVAKRGQDVALRCDPISGHVSLFWYQQALGQGPEFLTYFQNEAQLDKSGLPSDRFFAERPEGSVSTLKIQRTQQEDSAVYLCASSLETVRTQYFGPGTRLLVL.

This CDR3 is CASSPQTPTGYAGELFF. The CDR3 nucleotides are TGCGCCAGCAGCCCTCAAACGCCGACAGGGTATGCCGGGGAGCTGTTTTTT. This chain links TRBV5-1 with TRBJ2-2; 7 bases are shared with TRBD1. Germline assignment: CDR1 SGHRS and CDR2 YFSETQ. The J segment lost 6 bases and the V segment lost 4 bases, leaving 15 bases of the junction unmatched. This CDR3 has 17 amino acids.

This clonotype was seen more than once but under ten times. CDR3: CASSHKGSGGETQYF. The CDR3 DNA is TGTGCCAGCAGCCACAAGGGTTCAGGCGGAGAGACCCAGTACTTC. V gene TRBV3-1 combines with J gene TRBJ2-5; no clear D. The germline V gene has CDR1 LGHDT and CDR2 YNNKEL (reference sequence). V dropped 3 bases and J dropped 4 bases, with 15 bases sitting between them. The length of the CDR3 is 15 residues.

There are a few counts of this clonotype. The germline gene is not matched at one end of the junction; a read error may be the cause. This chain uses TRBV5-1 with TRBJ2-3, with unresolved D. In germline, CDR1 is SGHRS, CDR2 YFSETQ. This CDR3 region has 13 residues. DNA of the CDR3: TGTGCCAGCAGTCCTACAGGCACAGATACGCAGTATTTT. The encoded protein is CASSPTGTDTQYF. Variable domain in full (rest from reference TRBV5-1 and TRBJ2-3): KAGVTQTPRYLIKTRGQQVTLSCSPISGHRSVSWYQQTPGQGLQFLFEYFSETQRNKGNFPGRFSGRQFSNSRSEMNVSTLELGDSALYLCASSPTGTDTQYFGPGTRLTVL.

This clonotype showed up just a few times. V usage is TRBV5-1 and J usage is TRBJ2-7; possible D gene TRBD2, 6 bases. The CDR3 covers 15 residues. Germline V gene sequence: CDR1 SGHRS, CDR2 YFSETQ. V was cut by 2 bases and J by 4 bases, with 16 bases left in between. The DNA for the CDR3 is TGCGCCAGCAGCTTCTTTCCGGGAGCCTTGTACGAGCAGTACTTC. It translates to CASSFFPGALYEQYF.

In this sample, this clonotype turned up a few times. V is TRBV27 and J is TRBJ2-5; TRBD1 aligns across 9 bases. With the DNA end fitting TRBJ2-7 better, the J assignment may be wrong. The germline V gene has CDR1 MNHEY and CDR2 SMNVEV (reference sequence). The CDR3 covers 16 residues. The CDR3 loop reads CASSFTAGTGSYEQYF. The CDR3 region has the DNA TGTGCCAGCAGTTTTACTGCCGGGACAGGGTCCTACGAGCAGTACTTC.